The 17 T cell receptor beta chains given below trace back to one sample, sequenced in a study of low-dose radiotherapy and immunotherapy resistance in tumors. cDNA synthesis used a TRAV/TRBV-specific primer set for both chains. TCR amplification involved 20 to 25 PCR cycles with a constant-region primer and V-primer adapter. TCRdb itself ran the reads through MiXCR, one entry per CDR3 protein. The table shows 65,000 to 90,000 distinct CDR3 sequences, with 15% to 20% occurring only once. As to time point: before trial treatment. The sequencing used PBMCs, collected before treatment. These receptors were taken from a male donor with prostate cancer.

As to this clonotype: A far bigger clonotype differs at one base, so this is likely a read error. This chain joins TRBV6-5 and TRBJ2-4; D might be TRBD1 (6 bases). Germline values: CDR1 MNHEY, CDR2 SVGAGI. The V end was cut by 5 bases, the J end by 6 bases, with 20 bases between. The CDR3 runs to 16 residues. CDR3 in DNA: TGTGCCAGCAGTGAGAACTCACAGGGATCCATAAACATTCAGTACTTC. Translated: CASSENSQGSINIQYF.

There are many counts of this clonotype. This sequence joins TRBV7-8 and TRBJ2-3; D gene unclear. In germline, CDR1 is SGHVS, CDR2 FQNEAQ. The CDR3 runs to 14 residues. V was cut by 0 bases and J by 0 bases, with 4 bases left in between. The CDR3 sequence: CASSLARSTDTQYF. In DNA form, the CDR3 reads TGTGCCAGCAGCTTAGCCCGGAGCACAGATACGCAGTATTTT.

In its sample, this clonotype was seen many times. The rearrangement joins TRBV12-3 or TRBV12-4 to TRBJ2-3; 8 bases line up with TRBD1. V lost 2 bases to trimming and J lost 4 bases; unmatched junction nucleotides: 5. The CDR3 is made up of 15 amino acids. The CDR3, as DNA: TGTGCCAGCAGTTTAACAGGACAGGGCGCAGATACGCAGTATTTT. Protein product: CASSLTGQGADTQYF.

This clonotype was counted at least ten times. The chain recombines TRBV30 with TRBJ2-7, with 14 positions matching TRBD2. Germline values: CDR1 GTSNPN, CDR2 SVGIG (reference sequence). This CDR3 is built from 13 residues. The junction had 6 bases not matched to a gene; V was cut back by 8 bases and J by 6 bases. The chain's CDR3 is CAEGLAGVSEQYF. The CDR3 DNA follows: TGTGCCGAGGGACTAGCGGGAGTTTCCGAGCAGTACTTC.

This clonotype came up many times. The chain is built from TRBV12-3 or TRBV12-4 and TRBJ2-2; maybe TRBD1 (5 bases). CDR3 length: 15 amino acids. V was cut by 6 bases and J by 6 bases, with 17 bases left in between. CDR3 sequence: CASRYSGQRAGELFF. The CDR3 DNA is TGTGCCAGCAGGTACTCCGGACAAAGAGCCGGGGAGCTGTTTTTT.

As regards this clonotype: A read error is the likely source, as a far larger clone sits one nucleotide away. Without the conserved terminal phenylalanine or tryptophan, this CDR3 likely stems from a read error. V is TRBV5-5 and J is TRBJ2-1; 7 positions agree with TRBD2. The CDR3 runs to 14 residues. Germline V gene sequence: CDR1 SGHKS, CDR2 YYEKEE (reference sequence). The CDR3 nucleotides read TGCGCCAGCAGCTTGTCCCTAGCGGTGGATGAGCAGTTCATC. Translation gives CASSLSLAVDEQFI.

Worth noting for this clonotype: A far larger clone is one base from this, pointing to a likely read error. The chain links TRBV4-3 to TRBJ2-7; D is perhaps TRBD2 (7 bases). V gave up 0 bases and J gave up 7 bases, with 16 bases separating them. The CDR3 loop spans 15 amino acids. In germline, CDR1 is LGHNA, CDR2 YSLEER. The CDR3 DNA reads TGCGCCAGCAGCCAAGAGGGGGGGGCCGTCAATGAGCAGTACTTC. Residues: CASSQEGGAVNEQYF.

The rearrangement joins TRBV2 to TRBJ2-5; either TRBD1 or TRBD2 may fit D (6 bases each). The CDR3 is 15 residues long. From germline, CDR1 is SNHLY and CDR2 FYNNEI. Trimming cost V 3 bases and J 4 bases, with 15 bases left between them. This CDR3 reads CASSDWGQGGETQYF. CDR3 nucleotide sequence: TGTGCCAGCAGTGACTGGGGGCAGGGAGGAGAGACCCAGTACTTC. The whole variable domain, filled in from reference TRBV2 and TRBJ2-5, reads EPEVTQTPSHQVTQMGQEVILRCVPISNHLYFYWYRQILGQKVEFLVSFYNNEISEKSEIFDDQFSVERPDGSNFTLKIRSTKLEDSAMYFCASSDWGQGGETQYFGPGTRLLVL.

There are many counts of this clonotype. The rearrangement uses TRBV5-6 and TRBJ2-7; tentatively, D is TRBD1 or TRBD2 (5 bases each). The CDR3 length is 15 residues. The V and J ends lost 2 bases and 5 bases respectively, with 17 bases between them. The germline gives CDR1 SGHDT, CDR2 YYEEEE. CDR3 in DNA: TGTGCCAGCAGCTTCTTTCCCGGGGCTGGTCACGAGCAGTACTTC. As protein: CASSFFPGAGHEQYF.

This clonotype has a count of ten or more. This rearrangement joins TRBV5-1 to TRBJ2-6, with D perhaps matching TRBD1 (6 bases). Per the germline V gene, CDR1 is SGHRS and CDR2 is YFSETQ. The CDR3 sequence is 17 residues long. V lost 3 bases and J 0 bases, leaving 13 bases between the germline ends. The DNA for the CDR3 is TGCGCCAGCAGCTCCCAGGGGAGTTTCTCTGGGGCCAACGTCCTGACTTTC. Translating gives CASSSQGSFSGANVLTF.

This chain joins TRBV28 and TRBJ2-5, with D tentatively TRBD1 (5 bases). This CDR3 has 13 amino acids. CDR1 and CDR2 from the germline V gene are MDHEN and SYDVKM. V lost 4 bases and J 0 bases, leaving 6 bases between the germline ends. CDR3 nucleotides: TGTGCCAGCAGTTCACAGGACCAAGAGACCCAGTACTTC. Translated, it gives CASSSQDQETQYF.

This clonotype was seen repeatedly, ten times or more. The V gene is TRBV7-9, the J gene TRBJ2-7; no clear D gene. This CDR3 has 15 residues. CDR1 and CDR2 (germline): SEHNR, FQNEAQ (reference sequence). The ends were cut back, 1 base at V and 6 bases at J, with 16 bases in the middle. The CDR3 protein is CASSLEGGPGSEQYF. CDR3 coding DNA: TGTGCCAGCAGCTTAGAGGGCGGACCAGGCTCCGAGCAGTACTTC.

This clonotype showed up many times. The gene calls are TRBV5-6 and TRBJ2-5, with 7 bases aligning to TRBD1. V trimming: 3 bases; J trimming: 2 bases; junction bases outside the gene matches: 10. CDR1 is SGHDT and CDR2 is YYEEEE in the germline V gene. CDR3 length: 16 amino acids. This chain's CDR3 is CASSSLTGQPQETQYF. Written as DNA, the CDR3 is TGTGCCAGCAGCTCCCTTACGGGACAGCCGCAAGAGACCCAGTACTTC. Variable domain in full (rest from reference TRBV5-6 and TRBJ2-5): DAGVTQSPTHLIKTRGQQVTLRCSPKSGHDTVSWYQQALGQGPQFIFQYYEEEERQRGNFPDRFSGHQFPNYSSELNVNALLLGDSALYLCASSSLTGQPQETQYFGPGTRLLVL.

At least ten counts were recorded for this clonotype. The CDR3 DNA is TGCGCCAGCAGCTACGGACAGGGGATTCAGCCCCAGCATTTT. As protein: CASSYGQGIQPQHF. The J gene is TRBJ1-5, the V gene TRBV5-1, with 9 nucleotides matching TRBD1. Per the germline V gene, CDR1 is SGHRS and CDR2 is YFSETQ. The V gene end was trimmed by 3 bases and the J gene end by 6 bases; junction bases not matched to a gene: 4. CDR3 length equals 14 residues.

This clonotype has at least ten counts. The chain employs TRBV30 and TRBJ2-5; D is perhaps TRBD1 (5 bases). CDR3 size: 15 residues. The V and J ends lost 1 base and 2 bases respectively, with 14 bases between them. Germline values: CDR1 GTSNPN, CDR2 SVGIG (reference sequence). DNA for the CDR3: TGTGCCTGGAGTGCTTTCTCAGGGTCTCAAGAGACCCAGTACTTC. It is translated as CAWSAFSGSQETQYF.

In its sample, this clonotype was seen many times. The chain employs TRBV4-1 and TRBJ2-1, with D unclear. This CDR3 comprises 16 residues. V dropped 2 bases and J dropped 0 bases, with 11 bases sitting between them. Germline V gene data show CDR1 as MGHRA and CDR2 as YSYEKL. Here the CDR3 reads CASSQSTLSSYNEQFF. DNA for the CDR3: TGCGCCAGCAGCCAATCGACCCTGAGCTCCTACAATGAGCAGTTCTTC.

This clonotype was observed many times. This chain connects TRBV11-2 to TRBJ1-1; the D is unclear. The V and J ends lost 5 bases and 2 bases respectively, with 12 bases between them. The germline V gene encodes CDR1 SGHAT and CDR2 FQNNGV. This CDR3 region has 14 residues. CDR3 in amino acids: CASSRTDGNTEAFF. CDR3 nucleotide sequence: TGTGCCAGCAGCCGTACGGACGGTAACACTGAAGCTTTCTTT.